This T cell receptor beta chain was identified in a study of regulatory T cells. Study-wide results and caveats: In CD3G-deficient patients, conventional CD4+ T cells were enriched for hydrophobic CDR3 residues at positions 6 and 7. Regulatory T cells showed the strongest V-J pair restriction and V/J gene skewing among patient repertoires.

Trimming took 5 bases from V and 8 from J; bases not matched to a gene: 12. The CDR3 runs 15 residues. Germline V CDR1 and CDR2: MDHEN, SYDVKM. Notes on this clone: What it binds is unknown.

Amplification used 52 TRBV primers and 13 TRBJ primers. The protocol was immunoSEQ multiplex PCR, while the TCRdb copy is restricted to in-frame clones and leaves out a portion. The data contain about 18,000 clones, more than 65% of them singletons. Autoimmunity was present in every CD3G-deficient patient, worse in two. Patients aged 2 to 39 years had fewer naive T cells. This receptor was taken from a person younger than 45 with CD3G deficiency. Sequencing was carried out using conventional CD4+ T cells sorted from blood. The J gene is TRBJ1-2, the V gene TRBV28; 9 nucleotides match TRBD1. DNA for the CDR3: TGTGCCAGCAGTCCCCTCAACAGGGGGCCGAGGGGCTACACCTTC. Encoded protein: CASSPLNRGPRGYTF.